Sequencing of this TCR beta chain was carried out in a study of OX40 agonist ivuxolimab in advanced cancers. V lost 6 bases to trimming and J lost 2 bases; unmatched junction nucleotides: 11. CDR3 length: 16 residues. Germline V gene lookup returns CDR1 SGHVS and CDR2 FQNEAQ. With baseline, cycle 4 day 1, and cycle 7 day 1 as timepoints, blood was sampled. Using immunoSEQ multiplex PCR, the repertoire was profiled, and TCRdb retains in-frame clones only, with some absent. Of around 62,000 clones listed, around 87% are singletons. Here the sequenced sample was CD4+ or CD8+ T cells sorted from blood, taken in a trial of the OX40 agonist ivuxolimab. The chain combines TRBV7-8 with TRBJ2-7, with 9 bases matching TRBD2. The TCR originated in an adult with an advanced solid tumor such as melanoma, head and neck, liver or kidney cancer. The CDR3 sequence is CASSLGASGITYEQYF. The CDR3 DNA sequence: TGTGCCAGCAGTCTTGGGGCTAGCGGGATTACCTACGAGCAGTACTTC.